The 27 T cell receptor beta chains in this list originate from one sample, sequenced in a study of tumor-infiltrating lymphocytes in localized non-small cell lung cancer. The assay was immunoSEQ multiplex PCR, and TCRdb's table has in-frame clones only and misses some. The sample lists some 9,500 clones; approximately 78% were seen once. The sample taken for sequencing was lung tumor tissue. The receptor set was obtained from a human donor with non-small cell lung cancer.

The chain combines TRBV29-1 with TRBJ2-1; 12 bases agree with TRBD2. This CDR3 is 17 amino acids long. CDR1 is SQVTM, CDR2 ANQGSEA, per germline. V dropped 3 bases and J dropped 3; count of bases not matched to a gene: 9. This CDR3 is CSVETSGSFGIYNEQFF. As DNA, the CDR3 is TGCAGCGTTGAGACTAGCGGGAGTTTTGGGATCTACAATGAGCAGTTCTTC.

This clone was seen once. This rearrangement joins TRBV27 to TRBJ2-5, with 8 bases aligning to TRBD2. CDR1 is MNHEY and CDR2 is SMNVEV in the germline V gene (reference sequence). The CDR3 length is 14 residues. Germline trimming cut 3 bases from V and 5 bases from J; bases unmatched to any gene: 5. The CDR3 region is CASSLVAGPETQYF. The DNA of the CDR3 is TGTGCCAGCAGTTTGGTAGCGGGGCCGGAGACCCAGTACTTC.

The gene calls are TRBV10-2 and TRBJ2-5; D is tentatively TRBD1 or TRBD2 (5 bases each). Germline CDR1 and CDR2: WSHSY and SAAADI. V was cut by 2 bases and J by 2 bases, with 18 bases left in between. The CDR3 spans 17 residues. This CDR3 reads CASSEDGTAYTQETQYF. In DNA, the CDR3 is TGCGCCAGCAGTGAGGACGGGACGGCCTATACTCAAGAGACCCAGTACTTC.

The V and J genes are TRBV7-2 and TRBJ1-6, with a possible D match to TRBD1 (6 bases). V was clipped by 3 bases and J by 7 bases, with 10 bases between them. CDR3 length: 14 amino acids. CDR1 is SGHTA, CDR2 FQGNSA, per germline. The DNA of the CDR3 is TGTGCCAGCAGCTTTGAACAGGGAAATTCACCCCTCCACTTT. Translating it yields CASSFEQGNSPLHF.

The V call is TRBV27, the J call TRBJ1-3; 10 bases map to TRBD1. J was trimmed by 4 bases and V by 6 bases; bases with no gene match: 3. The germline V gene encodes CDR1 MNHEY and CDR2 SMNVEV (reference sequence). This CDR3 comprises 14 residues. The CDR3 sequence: CASSATGGGNTIYF. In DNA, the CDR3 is TGTGCCAGCAGCGCGACAGGGGGCGGAAACACCATATATTTT.

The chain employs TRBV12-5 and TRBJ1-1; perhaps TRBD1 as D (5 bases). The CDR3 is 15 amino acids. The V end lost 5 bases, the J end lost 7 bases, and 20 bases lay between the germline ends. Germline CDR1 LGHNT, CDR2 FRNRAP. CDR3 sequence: CASGKNWGLTFEAFF. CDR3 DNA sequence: TGTGCTAGTGGTAAAAACTGGGGACTCACCTTTGAAGCTTTCTTT. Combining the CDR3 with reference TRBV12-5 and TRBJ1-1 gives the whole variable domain DARVTQTPRHKVTEMGQEVTMRCQPILGHNTVFWYRQTMMQGLELLAYFRNRAPLDDSGMPKDRFSAEMPDATLATLKIQPSEPRDSAVYFCASGKNWGLTFEAFFGQGTRLTVV.

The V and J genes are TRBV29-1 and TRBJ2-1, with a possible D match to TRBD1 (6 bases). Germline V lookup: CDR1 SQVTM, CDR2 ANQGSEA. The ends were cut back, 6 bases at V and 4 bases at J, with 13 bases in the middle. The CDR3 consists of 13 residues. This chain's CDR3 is CSVRHRGYNEQFF. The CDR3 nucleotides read TGCAGCGTCCGTCATAGGGGGTACAATGAGCAGTTCTTC.

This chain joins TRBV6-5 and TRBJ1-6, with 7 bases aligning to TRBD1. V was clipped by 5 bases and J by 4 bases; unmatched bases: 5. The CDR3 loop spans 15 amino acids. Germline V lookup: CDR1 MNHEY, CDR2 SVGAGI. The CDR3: CASSREGQYNSPLHF. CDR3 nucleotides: TGTGCCAGCAGTAGAGAGGGACAGTATAATTCACCCCTCCACTTT.

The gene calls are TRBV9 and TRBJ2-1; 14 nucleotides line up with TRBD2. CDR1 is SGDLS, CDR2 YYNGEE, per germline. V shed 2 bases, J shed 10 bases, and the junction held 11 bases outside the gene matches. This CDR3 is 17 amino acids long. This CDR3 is CASSVQPGLAGVREQFF. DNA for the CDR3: TGTGCCAGCAGCGTCCAACCGGGACTAGCGGGAGTGAGAGAGCAGTTCTTC.

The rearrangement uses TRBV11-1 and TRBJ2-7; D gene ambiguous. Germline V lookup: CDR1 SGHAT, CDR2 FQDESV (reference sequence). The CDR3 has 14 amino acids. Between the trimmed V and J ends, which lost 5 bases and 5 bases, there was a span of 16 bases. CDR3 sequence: CASSLGSPRDEQYF. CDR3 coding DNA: TGTGCCAGCAGCCTTGGCTCACCTAGGGACGAGCAGTACTTC.

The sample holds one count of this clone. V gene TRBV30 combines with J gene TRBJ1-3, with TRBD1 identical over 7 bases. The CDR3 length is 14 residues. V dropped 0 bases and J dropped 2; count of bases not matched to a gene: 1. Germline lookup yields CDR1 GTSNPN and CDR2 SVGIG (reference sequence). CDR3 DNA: TGTGCCTGGAGTGTGGGACAGCCTGGAAACACCATATATTTT. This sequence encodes CAWSVGQPGNTIYF.

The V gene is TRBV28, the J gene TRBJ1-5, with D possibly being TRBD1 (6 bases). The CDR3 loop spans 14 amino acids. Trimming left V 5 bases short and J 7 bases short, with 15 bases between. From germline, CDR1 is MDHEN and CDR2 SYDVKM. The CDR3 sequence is CASSPTGRRQPQHF. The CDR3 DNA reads TGTGCCAGCAGTCCGACAGGACGGAGACAGCCCCAGCATTTT.

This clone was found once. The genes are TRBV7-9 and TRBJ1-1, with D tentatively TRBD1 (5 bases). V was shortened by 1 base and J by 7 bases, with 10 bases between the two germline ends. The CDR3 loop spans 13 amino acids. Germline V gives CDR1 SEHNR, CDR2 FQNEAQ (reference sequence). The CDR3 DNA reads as TGTGCCAGCAGCTTAGTCCAGGGTGGTGAAGCTTTCTTT. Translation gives CASSLVQGGEAFF. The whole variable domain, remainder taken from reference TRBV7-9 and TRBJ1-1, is DTGVSQNPRHKITKRGQNVTFRCDPISEHNRLYWYRQTLGQGPEFLTYFQNEAQLEKSRLLSDRFSAERPKGSFSTLEIQRTEQGDSAMYLCASSLVQGGEAFFGQGTRLTVV.

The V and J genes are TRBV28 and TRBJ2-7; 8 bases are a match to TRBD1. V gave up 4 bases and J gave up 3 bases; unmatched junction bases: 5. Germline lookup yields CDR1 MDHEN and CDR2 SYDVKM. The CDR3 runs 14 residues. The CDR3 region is CASSSHTGGYEQYF. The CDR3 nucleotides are TGTGCCAGCAGTTCACATACAGGGGGCTACGAGCAGTACTTC.

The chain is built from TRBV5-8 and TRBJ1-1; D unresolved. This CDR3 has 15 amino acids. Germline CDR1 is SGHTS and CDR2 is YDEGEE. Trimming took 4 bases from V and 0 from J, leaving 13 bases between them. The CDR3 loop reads CASSPGDSLNTEAFF. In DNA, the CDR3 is TGTGCCAGCAGCCCCGGAGATTCCTTGAACACTGAAGCTTTCTTT.

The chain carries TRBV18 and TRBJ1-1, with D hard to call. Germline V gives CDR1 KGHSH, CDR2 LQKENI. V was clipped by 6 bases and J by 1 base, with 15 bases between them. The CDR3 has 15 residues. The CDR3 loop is CASSRTSGGNTEAFF. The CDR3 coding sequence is TGTGCCAGCTCGCGTACTTCGGGAGGGAACACTGAAGCTTTCTTT.

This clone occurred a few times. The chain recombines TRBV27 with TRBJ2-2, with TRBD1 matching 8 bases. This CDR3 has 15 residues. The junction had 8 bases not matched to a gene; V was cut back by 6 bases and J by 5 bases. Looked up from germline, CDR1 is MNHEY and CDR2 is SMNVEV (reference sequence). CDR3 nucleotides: TGTGCCAGCAGCACGGACAGGGTAGTTACCGGGGAGCTGTTTTTT. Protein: CASSTDRVVTGELFF.

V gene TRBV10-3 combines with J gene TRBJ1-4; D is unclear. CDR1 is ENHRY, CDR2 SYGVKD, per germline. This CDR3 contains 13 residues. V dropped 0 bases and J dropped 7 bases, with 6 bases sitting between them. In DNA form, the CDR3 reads TGTGCCATCAGTGAGTCGATAGCTGAAAAACTGTTTTTT. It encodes CAISESIAEKLFF.

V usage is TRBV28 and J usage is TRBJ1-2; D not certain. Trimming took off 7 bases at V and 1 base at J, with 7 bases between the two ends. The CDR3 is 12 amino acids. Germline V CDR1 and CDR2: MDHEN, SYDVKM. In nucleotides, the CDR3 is TGTGCCAGCACCGCCCTTAACTATGGCTACACCTTC. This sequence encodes CASTALNYGYTF.

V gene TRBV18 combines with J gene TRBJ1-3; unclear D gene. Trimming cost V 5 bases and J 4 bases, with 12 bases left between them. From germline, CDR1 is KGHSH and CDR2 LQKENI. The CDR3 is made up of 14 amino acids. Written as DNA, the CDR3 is TGTGCCAGCTCATCGTCGACTCTAGGAAACACCATATATTTT. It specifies CASSSSTLGNTIYF.

CDR3 loop: CASSSTGGEVTGELFF. As DNA, the CDR3 is TGCGCCAGCAGCTCAACAGGGGGCGAAGTCACCGGGGAGCTGTTTTTT. The chain recombines TRBV5-1 with TRBJ2-2; 9 bases fit TRBD1. This CDR3 has 16 residues. Germline V gene lookup returns CDR1 SGHRS and CDR2 YFSETQ. With 3 bases clipped from V and 4 bases from J, the junction kept 7 bases outside the gene matches.

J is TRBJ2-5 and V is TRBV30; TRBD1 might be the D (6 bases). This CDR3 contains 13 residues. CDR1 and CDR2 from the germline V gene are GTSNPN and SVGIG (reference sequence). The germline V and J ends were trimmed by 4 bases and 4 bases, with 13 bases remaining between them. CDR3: CAWKQGGGETQYF. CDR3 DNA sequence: TGTGCCTGGAAACAGGGTGGCGGAGAGACCCAGTACTTC.

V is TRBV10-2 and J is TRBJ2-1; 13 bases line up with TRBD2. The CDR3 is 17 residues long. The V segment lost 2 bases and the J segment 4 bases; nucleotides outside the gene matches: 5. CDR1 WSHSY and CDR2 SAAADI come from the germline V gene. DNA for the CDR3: TGCGCCAGCAGTGAGACCACTAGCGGGGGGGCTTACAATGAGCAGTTCTTC. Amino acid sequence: CASSETTSGGAYNEQFF.

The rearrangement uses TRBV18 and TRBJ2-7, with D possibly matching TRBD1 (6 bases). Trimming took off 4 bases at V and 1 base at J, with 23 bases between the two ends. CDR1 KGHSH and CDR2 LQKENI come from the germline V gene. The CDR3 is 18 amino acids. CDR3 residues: CASSLKNYRASPSYEQYF. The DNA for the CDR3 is TGTGCCAGCTCACTGAAAAACTACAGGGCCTCGCCGTCCTACGAGCAGTACTTC.

CDR3 residues: CASSPQGMGKNIQYF. As DNA, the CDR3 is TGTGCCAGCAGCCCACAGGGGATGGGCAAAAACATTCAGTACTTC. V and J are TRBV5-6 and TRBJ2-4; the match to TRBD1 covers 7 bases. CDR3 length equals 15 residues. Germline assignment: CDR1 SGHDT and CDR2 YYEEEE. Losses at the gene ends were 4 bases for V and 3 bases for J; bases not matched to a gene: 7.

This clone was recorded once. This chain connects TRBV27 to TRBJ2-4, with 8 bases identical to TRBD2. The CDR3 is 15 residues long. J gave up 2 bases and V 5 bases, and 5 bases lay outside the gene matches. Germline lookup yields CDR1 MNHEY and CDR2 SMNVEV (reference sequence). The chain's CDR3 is CASSSGRGSKNIQYF. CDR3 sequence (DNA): TGTGCCAGCAGTAGCGGGAGAGGATCCAAAAACATTCAGTACTTC.

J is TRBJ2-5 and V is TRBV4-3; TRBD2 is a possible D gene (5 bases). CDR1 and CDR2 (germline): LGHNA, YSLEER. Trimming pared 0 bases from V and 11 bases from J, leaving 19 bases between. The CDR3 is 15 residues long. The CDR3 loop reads CASSQEIKDSVGQYF. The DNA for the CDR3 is TGCGCCAGCAGCCAAGAAATAAAGGACTCCGTCGGGCAGTACTTC.